This TCR beta chain emerged from a study of blood T cell repertoires in COVID-19. On the study more broadly: PBMCs, B-cell-depleted T cells, or T cells provided the cDNA or gDNA that made up the material.

Trimming left V 0 bases short and J 5 bases short, with 14 bases between. Germline V gives CDR1 SGDLS, CDR2 YYNGEE. The CDR3 loop spans 15 amino acids. In the authors' methods: Reference gene primers were amplified, and this amplification served to estimate nucleated cell counts. Clones were sequenced by immunoSEQ multiplex PCR, and TCRdb holds only the in-frame ones, with some missing. That table gives V, J and clone size, and the DNA gave D and trimming. The table has 250,000 to 300,000 clones, around four fifths seen once; the top ten hold around 4.5%. The chain joins TRBV9 to TRBJ1-1, with D tentatively TRBD1 (6 bases). The receptor was derived from a man between 60 and 75 years old who had recovered from COVID-19. Sequencing was done on a sample of peripheral blood. The CDR3 bases are TGTGCCAGCAGCGTAGGCAGGGGCGCAGGGACTGAAGCTTTCTTT. Translation: CASSVGRGAGTEAFF.